These 29 T cell receptor beta chains came from one sample sequenced in a study of tumor-infiltrating lymphocytes in oesophageal squamous cell carcinoma. Each CDR3 protein is one row after TCRdb ran MiXCR on the PCR reads. The table shows 20,000 or so distinct CDR3 sequences, with roughly 40% occurring only once. The specimen sequenced was esophageal tumor tissue. Receptor source: a male donor with esophageal squamous cell carcinoma.

This clonotype was counted a single time. The genes are TRBV28 and TRBJ2-5; 8 bases map to TRBD2. With V trimmed by 6 bases and J by 2 bases, 11 bases remained unmatched. Germline values: CDR1 MDHEN, CDR2 SYDVKM. The CDR3 contains 16 residues. CDR3 region: CASRRNSGINQETQYF. DNA of the CDR3: TGTGCCAGCAGAAGGAATAGCGGGATCAATCAAGAGACCCAGTACTTC.

A few counts support this clonotype. The rearrangement links TRBV14 to TRBJ2-7, with a possible D match to TRBD2 (6 bases). There are 14 residues in the CDR3. Germline CDR1 SGHDN, CDR2 FVKESK. With 3 bases removed from V and 7 bases from J, the gap between germline ends came to 16 bases. CDR3 protein: CASSHRGIGNEQYF. In DNA, the CDR3 is TGTGCCAGCAGCCATCGGGGGATCGGCAATGAGCAGTACTTC.

This clonotype was recorded only once. One base away lies a much larger clone, so this may be a sequencing read error. This chain joins TRBV19 and TRBJ2-3; maybe TRBD2 (5 bases). Germline values: CDR1 LNHDA, CDR2 SQIVND (reference sequence). V lost 5 bases to trimming and J lost 14 bases, with 26 bases between them. This CDR3 has 15 residues. CDR3 loop: CASSGYEGSTGELYF. The DNA of the CDR3 is TGTGCCAGTAGTGGATATGAGGGCAGCACCGGGGAGCTGTATTTT.

With regard to this clonotype: Here the CDR3 omits its conserved ending phenylalanine or tryptophan, so a read error is the likely source. The DNA is left out, because the CDR3 cannot be placed on it with certainty; the CDR3 is given as TCRdb lists it. The chain is built from TRBV6-2 or TRBV6-3 and TRBJ2-4; TRBD1, as called in the table, went unchecked against the DNA. A total of 18 residues make up the CDR3, ends included. CDR1 is MNHEY, CDR2 SVGEGT, per germline. The CDR3 sequence: CASPRKSGQGAFCTSSSS.

This clonotype was seen many times. The V call is TRBV7-3, the J call TRBJ2-7; 8 nucleotides agree with TRBD1. This CDR3 spans 14 amino acids. Looked up from germline, CDR1 is SGHTA and CDR2 is FQGTGA. The V gene end was trimmed by 4 bases and the J gene end by 2 bases; junction bases not matched to a gene: 4. The CDR3 region is CASSYGQGPYEQYF. CDR3 sequence (DNA): TGTGCCAGCAGCTACGGACAGGGTCCCTACGAGCAGTACTTC.

This clonotype was counted ten times or more. This sequence joins TRBV5-5 and TRBJ1-1; 7 bases are a match to TRBD1. Germline CDR1 reads SGHKS; CDR2 reads YYEKEE (reference sequence). V shed 1 base and J 11 bases; nucleotides not matched to a gene: 8. The CDR3 is 13 amino acids. This chain's CDR3 is CASSLSGGLYAFF. In DNA form, the CDR3 reads TGTGCCAGCAGCTTGTCAGGGGGTCTGTATGCTTTCTTT.

In its sample, this clonotype was seen many times. A clone one base away is much larger, so this may be a read error. The genes are TRBV6-1 and TRBJ2-7, with no clear D. The V gene lost 4 bases and the J gene lost 7 bases, with 14 bases spanning the gap. Germline CDR1 and CDR2: MNHNS and SASEGT. The CDR3 extends over 13 amino acids. CDR3 amino acids: CASSAYSVNEQYF. The CDR3 region has the DNA TGTGCCAGCAGTGCCTACTCGGTCAATGAGCAGTACTTC.

The table lists this clonotype with a few counts. The chain employs TRBV12-3 or TRBV12-4 and TRBJ2-1; D uncertain. The CDR3 sequence is 11 residues long. The V end lost 7 bases, the J end lost 7 bases, and 8 bases lay between the germline ends. CDR3 residues: CASKTGNEQFF. In nucleotides, the CDR3 is TGTGCCAGCAAAACGGGTAATGAGCAGTTCTTC.

Sample share makes this clonotype medium-sized. The chain uses TRBV7-2 and TRBJ2-5; no firm D call. Germline V gene sequence: CDR1 SGHTA, CDR2 FQGNSA. The V and J ends lost 1 base and 9 bases respectively, with 18 bases between them. The CDR3 runs 15 residues. The chain's CDR3 is CASSLGLTLTLAQYF. The DNA of the CDR3 is TGTGCCAGCAGCTTAGGGTTGACCCTAACCTTGGCCCAGTACTTC. The full variable domain, its missing parts supplied by reference TRBV7-2 and TRBJ2-5, is GAGVSQSPSNKVTEKGKDVELRCDPISGHTALYWYRQSLGQGLEFLIYFQGNSAPDKSGLPSDRFSAERTGGSVSTLTIQRTQQEDSAVYLCASSLGLTLTLAQYFGPGTRLLVL.

In the case of this clonotype: The junction differs from germline at one of its ends, possibly a read error. This rearrangement joins TRBV7-6 to TRBJ2-4; D uncertain. The J call may be faulty, since TRBJ2-7 better matches the DNA end. CDR1 and CDR2 (germline): SGHVS, FNYEAQ. This CDR3 comprises 13 residues. The CDR3 spells CASSLSHSNEQYF. CDR3 in DNA: TGTGCTAGCAGCTTATCCCATAGCAACGAGCAGTACTTC.

This chain joins TRBV7-2 and TRBJ2-3; 9 bases fit TRBD2. The V segment lost 5 bases and the J segment 3 bases; nucleotides outside the gene matches: 6. Germline values: CDR1 SGHTA, CDR2 FQGNSA. The CDR3 has 15 residues. The DNA for the CDR3 is TGTGCCAGCAGCCCGCCCCTAGCGGGGACAGATACGCAGTATTTT. Its translation: CASSPPLAGTDTQYF. Full variable domain (remainder filled in from reference TRBV7-2 and TRBJ2-3): GAGVSQSPSNKVTEKGKDVELRCDPISGHTALYWYRQSLGQGLEFLIYFQGNSAPDKSGLPSDRFSAERTGGSVSTLTIQRTQQEDSAVYLCASSPPLAGTDTQYFGPGTRLTVL.

On this clonotype itself: Given a much more abundant clone one base away, this may be a read error. This sequence joins TRBV10-2 and TRBJ2-5; 8 nucleotides agree with TRBD1. Germline trimming cut 6 bases from V and 11 bases from J; bases unmatched to any gene: 11. The CDR3 is 13 residues long. Looked up from germline, CDR1 is WSHSY and CDR2 is SAAADI. The CDR3 region has the DNA TGCGCCAGCAGGACAGGGGTTTACAATGAGCAGTACTTC. It translates to CASRTGVYNEQYF.

This clonotype was found a few times. The rearrangement joins TRBV7-6 to TRBJ2-5; 10 bases line up with TRBD2. This CDR3 is 15 amino acids long. V was pared by 6 bases and J by 7 bases, with 11 bases of the junction left unmatched. Germline values: CDR1 SGHVS, CDR2 FNYEAQ. CDR3 DNA sequence: TGTGCCAGCAGTTCAAATAGCGGGAGGTTGGGGACCCAGTACTTC. Translating gives CASSSNSGRLGTQYF.

V and J are TRBV7-3 and TRBJ2-3, with TRBD1 identical over 7 bases. The germline V gene encodes CDR1 SGHTA and CDR2 FQGTGA. CDR3 size: 14 residues. The trim removed 2 bases at V and 5 bases at J, leaving 4 bases unmatched. The CDR3 sequence is CASSLEGAIDTQYF. CDR3 bases: TGTGCCAGCAGCTTAGAGGGGGCGATAGATACGCAGTATTTT. Combining the CDR3 with reference TRBV7-3 and TRBJ2-3 gives the whole variable domain GAGVSQTPSNKVTEKGKYVELRCDPISGHTALYWYRQSLGQGPEFLIYFQGTGAADDSGLPNDRFFAVRPEGSVSTLKIQRTERGDSAVYLCASSLEGAIDTQYFGPGTRLTVL.

This clonotype showed up just once. CDR3 region: CASSLTGTGTETYEQYF. DNA of the CDR3: TGTGCCAGCAGCTTGACCGGGACCGGGACGGAGACCTACGAGCAGTACTTC. This chain connects TRBV7-8 to TRBJ2-5; possibly TRBD1 or TRBD2 for D (5 bases each). The DNA end lines up better with TRBJ2-7; the J call may be wrong. The germline gives CDR1 SGHVS, CDR2 FQNEAQ. The CDR3 length is 17 residues.

This clonotype was counted many times. The genes are TRBV27 and TRBJ2-7; 10 bases fit TRBD1. The CDR3 extends over 17 amino acids. V was clipped by 2 bases and J by 2 bases; unmatched bases: 9. Germline CDR1 is MNHEY and CDR2 is SMNVEV (reference sequence). DNA of the CDR3: TGTGCCAGCAGTTTAATTCCGGGACAGGGGTACGCCTACGAGCAGTACTTC. It translates to CASSLIPGQGYAYEQYF.

In its sample, this clonotype is medium-sized. The chain couples TRBV7-2 to TRBJ2-7, with unresolved D. The CDR3 covers 12 residues. Trimming took 8 bases from V and 6 from J, leaving 14 bases between them. CDR1 is SGHTA and CDR2 is FQGNSA in the germline V gene. The CDR3 nucleotides read TGTGCCAGCTCCGTAGGTTGGGGCGAGCAGTACTTC. This codes for CASSVGWGEQYF.

This clonotype was counted ten times or more. This chain uses TRBV14 with TRBJ1-2; D is unclear. V was trimmed by 3 bases and J by 5 bases, leaving 10 bases between them. The CDR3 consists of 13 residues. Germline assignment: CDR1 SGHDN and CDR2 FVKESK. CDR3 region: CASSQSTAYGYTF. CDR3 coding DNA: TGTGCCAGCAGCCAGTCAACGGCGTATGGCTACACCTTC.

V gene TRBV7-6 combines with J gene TRBJ2-5, with D tentatively TRBD2 (5 bases). This CDR3 is built from 14 residues. Trimming pared 1 base from V and 5 bases from J, leaving 11 bases between. CDR1 and CDR2 from the germline V gene are SGHVS and FNYEAQ. CDR3 nucleotide sequence: TGTGCCAGCAGCTTAGGGGGAGTAGGGGAGACCCAGTACTTC. This codes for CASSLGGVGETQYF.

This clonotype was seen repeatedly, ten times or more. This chain connects TRBV11-2 to TRBJ2-2; 10 nucleotides align to TRBD2. The length of the CDR3 is 19 residues. Germline V gives CDR1 SGHAT, CDR2 FQNNGV. V trimming: 3 bases; J trimming: 3 bases; junction bases outside the gene matches: 13. The CDR3 sequence is CASSFSIWSGRAYTGELFF. The CDR3 region has the DNA TGTGCCAGCAGCTTTAGTATTTGGAGCGGGAGGGCGTACACCGGGGAGCTGTTTTTT.

The chain uses TRBV7-8 and TRBJ1-1; unclear D gene. The CDR3 sequence is 15 residues long. Trimming took 5 bases from V and 2 from J, leaving 15 bases between them. Germline values: CDR1 SGHVS, CDR2 FQNEAQ. CDR3 region: CASSHRIASNTEAFF. The CDR3 nucleotides read TGTGCCAGCAGCCACCGGATTGCCAGCAACACTGAAGCTTTCTTT.

This clonotype was counted many times. A much more abundant neighbour one base away suggests this may be a read error. J is TRBJ2-7 and V is TRBV10-2; TRBD2 aligns across 11 bases. Per germline, CDR1 WSHSY and CDR2 SAAADI. The length of the CDR3 is 14 residues. V lost 6 bases to trimming and J lost 7 bases; unmatched junction nucleotides: 8. The CDR3: CASRVAGGEDEQYF. CDR3 bases: TGCGCCAGCAGGGTAGCGGGAGGGGAGGATGAGCAGTACTTC.

In this sample, this clonotype turned up many times. The gene calls are TRBV10-2 and TRBJ1-2; D gene uncertain. CDR3 length: 16 residues. V was pared by 0 bases and J by 8 bases, with 19 bases between. CDR1 is WSHSY, CDR2 SAAADI, per germline. In DNA, the CDR3 is TGCGCCAGCAGTGAGTCGAAATCGTGGGCTCTATGGGGCTACACCTTC. This translates into CASSESKSWALWGYTF.

This clonotype was observed at least ten times. The J gene is TRBJ1-5, the V gene TRBV7-9; maybe TRBD1 (6 bases). The germline V and J ends were trimmed by 4 bases and 0 bases, with 16 bases remaining between them. There are 17 residues in the CDR3. Germline CDR1 SEHNR, CDR2 FQNEAQ (reference sequence). CDR3 sequence reads: CASSSQGGEDSNQPQHF. The CDR3 coding sequence is TGTGCCAGCAGCTCCCAAGGGGGGGAGGATAGCAATCAGCCCCAGCATTTT.

This clonotype was seen more than once but under ten times. The chain is built from TRBV4-2 and TRBJ1-3, with D possibly being TRBD1 (6 bases). Trimming shortened V by 4 bases and J by 0 bases, and 10 bases separated the two germline ends. CDR1 is LGHNA and CDR2 is YNFKEQ in the germline V gene. The CDR3 consists of 15 residues. The DNA of the CDR3 is TGTGCCAGCAGCCCTGACAGGACCTCTGGAAACACCATATATTTT. Translation: CASSPDRTSGNTIYF.

This clonotype was observed at least ten times. V usage is TRBV5-1 and J usage is TRBJ2-3; D gene ambiguous. The V gene lost 0 bases and the J gene lost 0 bases, with 5 bases spanning the gap. The CDR3 contains 14 residues. The germline V gene has CDR1 SGHRS and CDR2 YFSETQ. The CDR3 reads CASSLGASTDTQYF. DNA of the CDR3: TGCGCCAGCAGCTTGGGGGCGAGCACAGATACGCAGTATTTT.

This clonotype was recorded many times. The chain combines TRBV24-1 with TRBJ2-3, with 9 bases that match TRBD2. CDR3 length: 15 amino acids. Per germline, CDR1 KGHDR and CDR2 SFDVKD. V dropped 2 bases and J dropped 4; count of bases not matched to a gene: 3. In DNA, the CDR3 is TGTGCCACCAGTGATTCTAGCGGGATGGCAGATACGCAGTATTTT. Amino acid sequence: CATSDSSGMADTQYF.

This clonotype was seen at least ten times. A much larger clone differs by one base, so this may be a read error. The V and J genes are TRBV6-1 and TRBJ2-5; weak D call: TRBD2 (5 bases). Germline V gives CDR1 MNHNS, CDR2 SASEGT. Trimming took 5 bases from V and 11 from J, leaving 18 bases between them. The CDR3 covers 13 residues. As DNA, the CDR3 is TGTGCCAGCAGTTATGGGGAGTTGAATGAGCAGTACTTC. Translation gives CASSYGELNEQYF.

The chain carries TRBV7-9 and TRBJ2-3; TRBD2 aligns across 12 bases. The DNA end is more similar to TRBJ2-1, so the J call may be wrong. This CDR3 is 21 amino acids long. Germline V gives CDR1 SEHNR, CDR2 FQNEAQ (reference sequence). The CDR3, as DNA: TGTGCCAGCAGCTCAACAAGTCGACTAGCGGGAGTACGGTTGTGGGACAATGAGCAGTTCTTC. Protein: CASSSTSRLAGVRLWDNEQFF.